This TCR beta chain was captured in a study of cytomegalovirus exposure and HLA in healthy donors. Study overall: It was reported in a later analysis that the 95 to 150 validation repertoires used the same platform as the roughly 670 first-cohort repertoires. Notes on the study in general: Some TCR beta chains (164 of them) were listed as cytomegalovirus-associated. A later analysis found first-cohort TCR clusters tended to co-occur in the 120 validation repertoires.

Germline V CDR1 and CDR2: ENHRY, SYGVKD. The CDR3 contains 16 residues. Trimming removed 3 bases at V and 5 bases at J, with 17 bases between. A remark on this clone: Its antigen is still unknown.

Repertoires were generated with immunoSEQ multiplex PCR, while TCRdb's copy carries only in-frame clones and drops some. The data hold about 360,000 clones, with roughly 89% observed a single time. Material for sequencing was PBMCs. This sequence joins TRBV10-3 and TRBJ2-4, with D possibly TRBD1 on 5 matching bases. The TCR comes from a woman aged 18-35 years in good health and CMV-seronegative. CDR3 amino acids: CAISDTPAGLENIQYF. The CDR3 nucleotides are TGTGCCATCAGTGATACCCCCGCAGGGCTGGAAAACATTCAGTACTTC.